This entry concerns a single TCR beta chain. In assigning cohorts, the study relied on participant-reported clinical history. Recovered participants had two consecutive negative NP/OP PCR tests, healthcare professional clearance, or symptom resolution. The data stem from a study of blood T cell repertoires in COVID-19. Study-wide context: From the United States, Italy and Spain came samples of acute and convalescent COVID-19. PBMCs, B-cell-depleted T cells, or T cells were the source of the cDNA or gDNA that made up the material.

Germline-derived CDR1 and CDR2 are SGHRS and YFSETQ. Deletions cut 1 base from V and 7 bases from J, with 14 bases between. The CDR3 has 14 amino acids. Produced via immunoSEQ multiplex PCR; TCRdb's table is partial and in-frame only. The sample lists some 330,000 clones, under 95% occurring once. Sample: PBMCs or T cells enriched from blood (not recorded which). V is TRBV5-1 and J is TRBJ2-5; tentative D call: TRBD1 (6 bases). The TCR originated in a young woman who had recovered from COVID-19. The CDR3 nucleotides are TGCGCCAGCAGCTTGTACAGGGCTGGTGGGACCCAGTACTTC. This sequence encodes CASSLYRAGGTQYF.